The 25 T cell receptor beta chains in this list originate from one sample, sequenced in a study of read filtering for tumor transcriptome and immune sequencing. This library used roughly 370 ng RNA and molecular barcoded adaptors spanning alpha/delta and beta/gamma chains. Via MiXCR, TCRdb re-called the reads, giving one row per CDR3 protein. This sample yields 48,000 or so distinct CDR3 sequences, of which approximately 18% are seen a single time; roughly 14% belongs to the top ten. Sequences were obtained from a population of CD138-negative cells sorted from bone marrow. These receptors all stem from a donor aged 40 or older with multiple myeloma.

In its sample, this clonotype was seen many times. The rearrangement joins TRBV29-1 to TRBJ2-2, with unresolved D. V lost 5 bases and J lost 6, with 7 bases in between. Germline assignment: CDR1 SQVTM and CDR2 ANQGSEA. This CDR3 has 11 residues. CDR3 DNA sequence: TGCAGCGTTCAGTCGGCCGGGGAGCTGTTTTTT. The encoded protein is CSVQSAGELFF.

This clonotype was counted ten times or more. A read error may account for a junction end that differs from germline. The chain has TRBV5-4 and TRBJ2-2; D is perhaps TRBD2 (6 bases). The CDR3 loop spans 14 amino acids. Germline V gives CDR1 SGHNT, CDR2 YYREEE (reference sequence). In nucleotides, the CDR3 is TGTGCCAGCAGTTTGGGGGACTTTTACGGGGAGCTGTTTTTT. Translating gives CASSLGDFYGELFF.

This clonotype has at least ten counts. The rearrangement joins TRBV20-1 to TRBJ2-1; 10 bases map to TRBD2. Germline V gene data show CDR1 as DFQATT and CDR2 as SNEGSKA (reference sequence). The CDR3 has 14 residues. V gave up 3 bases and J gave up 7 bases; unmatched junction bases: 6. DNA of the CDR3: TGCAGTGCTAGTGCGGCTAGCGGGAGAAATGAGCAGTTCTTC. Translating it yields CSASAASGRNEQFF.

In this sample, this clonotype turned up a few times. A single base separates this from a much larger clone, so it may be a read error. This sequence joins TRBV29-1 and TRBJ2-5; D possibly matches TRBD1 or TRBD2 (5 bases each). Looked up from germline, CDR1 is SQVTM and CDR2 is ANQGSEA. The CDR3 is 17 residues long. CDR3 DNA: TGCAGCGTTGAAGATATTGCGAGCCCTCACGGGGCAGAGACCCAGCACTTC. The encoded protein is CSVEDIASPHGAETQHF.

This clonotype was recorded a few times. A read error may explain this, as a much larger clone is one base away. V gene TRBV6-5 combines with J gene TRBJ2-3, with D possibly being TRBD2 (6 bases). Germline-derived CDR1 and CDR2 are MNHEY and SVGAGI. The CDR3 runs to 14 residues. The CDR3 DNA sequence: TGTGCCAGCCGCGATAGCGGCGGCACAGGTACGCAGTATTTT. Amino acid sequence: CASRDSGGTGTQYF.

This clonotype was observed many times. The chain recombines TRBV20-1 with TRBJ2-5; no clear D gene. Germline V gene data show CDR1 as DFQATT and CDR2 as SNEGSKA (reference sequence). The CDR3 loop spans 13 amino acids. V was clipped by 2 bases and J by 1 base, with 8 bases between them. The DNA of the CDR3 is TGCAGTGCTAGATTAAACAGCCAAGAGACCCAGTACTTC. Protein product: CSARLNSQETQYF.

This clonotype was counted ten times or more. The chain's CDR3 is CASSERDNEQFF. The CDR3, as DNA: TGTGCCAGCAGTGAAAGGGACAATGAGCAGTTCTTC. The V call is TRBV2, the J call TRBJ2-1; D is unresolved. Germline values: CDR1 SNHLY, CDR2 FYNNEI. Trimming took off 2 bases at V and 5 bases at J, with 4 bases between the two ends. The CDR3 loop spans 12 amino acids.

This chain uses TRBV7-8 with TRBJ2-7; either TRBD1 or TRBD2 may supply D (6 bases each). V dropped 1 base and J dropped 6 bases, with 13 bases sitting between them. The CDR3 has 14 residues. Germline assignment: CDR1 SGHVS and CDR2 FQNEAQ. This CDR3 is CASSLGGRDSEQYF. As DNA, the CDR3 is TGTGCCAGCAGCTTAGGGGGGCGGGATAGCGAGCAGTACTTC.

This clonotype showed up many times. This chain joins TRBV3-1 and TRBJ1-4, with a tentative D call TRBD1 (5 bases). Germline V gives CDR1 LGHDT, CDR2 YNNKEL (reference sequence). The CDR3 length is 17 residues. The V gene lost 1 base and the J gene lost 6 bases, with 18 bases spanning the gap. DNA for the CDR3: TGTGCCAGCAGCCAAGGATCGATCGGGGGTTATGATGAAAAACTGTTTTTT. It codes for CASSQGSIGGYDEKLFF.

About this clonotype itself: This may be a read error, as it is one base from a much larger clone. This chain joins TRBV6-6 and TRBJ2-3; 11 nucleotides align to TRBD2. Germline V gene data show CDR1 as MNHNY and CDR2 as SVGAGI (reference sequence). V lost 8 bases, J lost 4 bases, and 8 bases stayed unmatched. The CDR3 loop spans 15 amino acids. The CDR3 coding sequence is TGTGCCAGCCTTATAGCGGGAGGGGCCGCAGATACGCAGTATTTT. This translates into CASLIAGGAADTQYF.

This rearrangement joins TRBV24-1 to TRBJ2-1; TRBD1 matches 9 bases. The CDR3 totals 16 residues. Germline V gives CDR1 KGHDR, CDR2 SFDVKD. With V trimmed by 4 bases and J by 2 bases, 5 bases remained unmatched. CDR3 DNA sequence: TGTGCCACCAGTGACCATGACAGGGGGGCCTACAATGAGCAGTTCTTC. It codes for CATSDHDRGAYNEQFF.

This clonotype was picked up many times. The CDR3 sequence is CASSLTGANTEAFF. The CDR3 DNA sequence: TGTGCCAGCAGTCTCACAGGGGCGAACACTGAAGCTTTCTTT. V usage is TRBV28 and J usage is TRBJ1-1; 7 nucleotides match TRBD1. This CDR3 has 14 amino acids. Germline V gene lookup returns CDR1 MDHEN and CDR2 SYDVKM. V lost 5 bases and J lost 1; bases outside the gene matches: 4.

This clonotype was observed at least ten times. The rearrangement uses TRBV29-1 and TRBJ1-5; TRBD1 might be the D (5 bases). Germline-derived CDR1 and CDR2 are SQVTM and ANQGSEA. This CDR3 contains 15 residues. In DNA form, the CDR3 reads TGCACCCCCCATGGGGGGAAACAGAGCAATCAGCCCCAGCATTTT. Translating it yields CTPHGGKQSNQPQHF.

The table lists this clonotype with many counts. This sequence joins TRBV2 and TRBJ2-3; 7 bases agree with TRBD2. Germline V gene data show CDR1 as SNHLY and CDR2 as FYNNEI. The CDR3 has 15 residues. The ends lost 8 bases at V and 2 bases at J; junction bases unmatched: 10. The CDR3 DNA follows: TGTGCCAGCGGGCGGACTAGATGGGCCACAGATACGCAGTATTTT. It is translated as CASGRTRWATDTQYF.

This clonotype was counted ten times or more. The chain employs TRBV19 and TRBJ1-5; TRBD1 is a possible D gene (5 bases). The ends were cut back, 2 bases at V and 6 bases at J, with 17 bases in the middle. The CDR3 totals 16 residues. Germline CDR1 is LNHDA and CDR2 is SQIVND (reference sequence). The CDR3 here is CASSILGGTATQPQHF. CDR3 DNA sequence: TGTGCCAGTAGTATACTTGGAGGGACGGCGACTCAGCCCCAGCATTTT.

This clonotype was observed many times. V is TRBV12-3 or TRBV12-4 and J is TRBJ1-2; TRBD1 agrees at 7 bases. The CDR3 contains 13 residues. The V gene end was trimmed by 7 bases and the J gene end by 8 bases; junction bases not matched to a gene: 10. The CDR3 loop reads CASTTEGQRGYTF. In DNA, the CDR3 is TGTGCCAGCACCACCGAGGGACAGCGGGGCTACACCTTC.

This clonotype was recorded many times. The chain employs TRBV3-1 and TRBJ2-7, with 7 bases lining up with TRBD2. The germline V gene encodes CDR1 LGHDT and CDR2 YNNKEL (reference sequence). After removal of 0 bases from V and 3 bases from J, the junction contained 8 bases not matched to a gene. The CDR3 is made up of 16 amino acids. The CDR3 here is CASSQEGSGLVYEQYF. CDR3 nucleotides: TGTGCCAGCAGCCAAGAAGGTAGCGGACTAGTCTACGAGCAGTACTTC.

In its sample, this clonotype was seen many times. The genes are TRBV5-1 and TRBJ2-1; 7 bases are shared with TRBD2. Germline CDR1 SGHRS, CDR2 YFSETQ. The CDR3 runs 14 residues. V shed 0 bases, J shed 6 bases, and the junction held 3 bases outside the gene matches. CDR3 region: CASSLGLASNEQFF. CDR3 nucleotides: TGCGCCAGCAGCTTGGGACTAGCTTCCAATGAGCAGTTCTTC.

V and J are TRBV24-1 and TRBJ2-3, with 13 bases lining up with TRBD2. V lost 1 base, J lost 5 bases, and 8 bases stayed unmatched. The germline CDR1 and CDR2 sequences are KGHDR and SFDVKD. The CDR3 is 18 amino acids. The CDR3 loop is CATSDFLLLAGGKDTQYF. In nucleotides, the CDR3 is TGTGCCACCAGTGATTTTCTATTACTAGCGGGAGGGAAAGATACGCAGTATTTT.

This clonotype was detected many times. The rearrangement joins TRBV28 to TRBJ1-1, with 9 bases fitting TRBD1. The J segment lost 11 bases and the V segment lost 4 bases, leaving 14 bases of the junction unmatched. The CDR3 is 15 residues long. Germline loops: CDR1 MDHEN, CDR2 SYDVKM. The CDR3 DNA follows: TGTGCCAGCAGTTCCCCGGGCCCCGGGACAGGGAGGGCTTTCTTT. Translating gives CASSSPGPGTGRAFF.

Concerning this clonotype itself: A much larger clone differs from this one at a single base, so this may be a read error. The chain combines TRBV12-3 or TRBV12-4 with TRBJ2-7; TRBD2 matches at 7 bases. After removal of 9 bases from V and 7 bases from J, the junction contained 12 bases not matched to a gene. CDR3 length: 13 residues. The CDR3 sequence is CARSTRYGREQYF. DNA for the CDR3: TGTGCCAGAAGCACACGGTACGGGAGGGAGCAGTACTTC.

This clonotype was recorded a few times. The V gene is TRBV6-6, the J gene TRBJ2-7; 12 bases fit TRBD1. Per the germline V gene, CDR1 is MNHNY and CDR2 is SVGAGI (reference sequence). CDR3 length: 15 amino acids. J was trimmed by 7 bases and V by 6 bases; bases with no gene match: 10. As DNA, the CDR3 is TGTGCCAGCAGGGGATCGGGACAGGGGGCTTGGGAGCAGTACTTC. This encodes CASRGSGQGAWEQYF.

This clonotype was counted at least ten times. V is TRBV20-1 and J is TRBJ2-1; 9 positions agree with TRBD1. V lost 6 bases, J lost 4 bases, and 7 bases stayed unmatched. The CDR3 consists of 14 residues. Germline values: CDR1 DFQATT, CDR2 SNEGSKA (reference sequence). CDR3 in amino acids: CSASTGGAYNEQFF. The DNA of the CDR3 is TGCAGTGCCTCTACAGGGGGCGCTTACAATGAGCAGTTCTTC.

This clonotype appeared many times. The chain combines TRBV7-9 with TRBJ1-6; D is undetermined. The CDR3 length is 13 residues. The germline V gene has CDR1 SEHNR and CDR2 FQNEAQ (reference sequence). V was pared by 8 bases and J by 5 bases, with 10 bases between. The CDR3 is CASGLLDNSPLHF. DNA for the CDR3: TGTGCCAGCGGTTTACTCGATAATTCACCCCTCCACTTT.

This clonotype was counted many times. The V gene is TRBV5-4, the J gene TRBJ2-2; the match to TRBD2 covers 11 bases. J gave up 10 bases and V 2 bases, and 7 bases lay outside the gene matches. The CDR3 loop spans 15 amino acids. From germline, CDR1 is SGHNT and CDR2 YYREEE (reference sequence). In DNA form, the CDR3 reads TGTGCCAGCAGCTTTAGCGGGAGGGCTTTAGAGGAGCTGTTTTTT. It is translated as CASSFSGRALEELFF.